Listed below are T cell receptor beta chains from one sample, sequenced in a study of PD-L1 blockade in urothelial cancer. Here immunoSEQ multiplex PCR was the method, and the copy in TCRdb shows in-frame clones only, minus some. The profile shows just under 65,000 clones, roughly four fifths of them singletons. The sequencing here drew on PBMCs, taken around atezolizumab (anti-PD-L1) treatment. Every receptor here comes from a man between 65 and 85 years old with urothelial cancer. CDR3s include the opening cysteine and the closing phenylalanine or tryptophan. Each record gives: CDR3 protein, J gene, V gene.

CASSPGQGILVDQPQHF,TRBJ1-5,TRBV5-7
CASSLGQTMNTEAFF,TRBJ1-1,TRBV7-9
CASSAGGGHYTF,TRBJ1-2,TRBV25-1
CASRVGTGVYEQYF,TRBJ2-7,TRBV28
CASSFGSYNEQFF,TRBJ2-1,TRBV13
CASSNGQSTNEKLFF,TRBJ1-4,TRBV19
CASSLLAGDYTGELFF,TRBJ2-2,TRBV11-3
CASSNRAFGNIQYF,TRBJ2-4,TRBV7-6
CSAYQETQYF,TRBJ2-5,TRBV20-1
CASSREPYEQYF,TRBJ2-7,TRBV7-9
CASSLDSAISDQPQHF,TRBJ1-5,TRBV7-9
CASSERTGPDTQYF,TRBJ2-3,TRBV10-1
CSVTNRQGTQYF,TRBJ2-5,TRBV29-1
CASSPGQLTSPLHF,TRBJ1-6,TRBV18
CASSLQGAGETQYF,TRBJ2-5,TRBV7-9
CASSPTRDPGTRNTGELFF,TRBJ2-2,TRBV27
CASSIYASGQLTDTQYF,TRBJ2-3,TRBV19
CASSSTTGGDTQYF,TRBJ2-3,TRBV6-5
CASSMDRSYGYTF,TRBJ1-2,TRBV28
CASSHLGLAGYNEQFF,TRBJ2-1,TRBV4-1
CASSLEDRAGLQYF,TRBJ2-3,TRBV5-1
CASSSTTGTGVYGYTF,TRBJ1-2,TRBV11-3
CASSMDSYNEQFF,TRBJ2-1,TRBV19
CASSQGDRGTEAFF,TRBJ1-1,TRBV14
CASSTTPGLAGEAWYNEQFF,TRBJ2-1,TRBV28
CASSVAATSGRPTHNRDTQYF,TRBJ2-3,TRBV9
CASSHGQVGNYGYTF,TRBJ1-2,TRBV4-3
CASSPPGANQPQHF,TRBJ1-5,TRBV28
CASSLARLAGGSYNEQFF,TRBJ2-1,TRBV7-2
CASYTAAATEAFF,TRBJ1-1,TRBV28
CASSSVAGNQPQHF,TRBJ1-5,TRBV11-3
CASSQGTGGRQPQHF,TRBJ1-5,TRBV4-3
CASSLYLAGSTDTQYF,TRBJ2-3,TRBV2
CASSFDGSGGGPDEQFF,TRBJ2-1,TRBV5-4
CASRPSPGQGGNTQYF,TRBJ2-3,TRBV12-2
CASSQGQGNTEAFF,TRBJ1-1,TRBV4-3
CASATGVGQPQHF,TRBJ1-5,TRBV7-9
CTSSRRDRVFTEAFF,TRBJ1-1,TRBV1
CASSLTSGPADTQYF,TRBJ2-3,TRBV5-1
CASSPLAGVGEQYF,TRBJ2-7,TRBV27
CSVVATTDTQYF,TRBJ2-3,TRBV29-1
CASSVNPTSGNTGELFF,TRBJ2-2,TRBV5-1
CASSLTGPAGKDTQYF,TRBJ2-3,TRBV7-3
CASSPLQGSGYTF,TRBJ1-2,TRBV18
CASSPNRGEGETQYF,TRBJ2-5,TRBV7-8